The 16 T cell receptor beta chains below were found in one sample sequenced in a study of blood T cell repertoires in COVID-19. Method: immunoSEQ multiplex PCR; TCRdb's copy keeps in-frame clones and lacks some. The sample has 250,000 to 300,000 clones; about nine tenths are singletons. Sample: peripheral blood. The receptors originated from a middle-aged woman who had recovered from COVID-19.

The chain combines TRBV11-3 with TRBJ2-1; 8 bases agree with TRBD2. Germline V lookup: CDR1 SGHNT, CDR2 YENEEA. The ends lost 5 bases at V and 0 bases at J; junction bases unmatched: 6. The CDR3 totals 16 residues. In nucleotides, the CDR3 is TGTGCCAGCAGCCGTAGCGGGGCAAGCTCCTACAATGAGCAGTTCTTC. This codes for CASSRSGASSYNEQFF.

The chain has TRBV10-3 and TRBJ2-4, with D possibly matching TRBD1 (6 bases). Trimming removed 5 bases at V and 3 bases at J, with 17 bases between. Germline V gene lookup returns CDR1 ENHRY and CDR2 SYGVKD. This CDR3 comprises 16 residues. The CDR3 region is CAISPDTGFNKNIQYF. Here the CDR3 DNA reads TGTGCCATCAGTCCAGATACAGGGTTTAACAAAAACATTCAGTACTTC.

The CDR3 spells CASRPNTDTQYF. Here the CDR3 DNA reads TGCGCCAGCAGACCTAACACAGATACGCAGTATTTT. V and J are TRBV5-1 and TRBJ2-3; no reliable D call. The CDR3 is 12 residues long. V was cut by 5 bases and J by 2 bases, with 6 bases left in between. Germline CDR1 is SGHRS and CDR2 is YFSETQ.

V is TRBV11-2 and J is TRBJ2-7; 9 bases map to TRBD1. The CDR3 loop spans 14 amino acids. Germline V gene lookup returns CDR1 SGHAT and CDR2 FQNNGV. V was clipped by 3 bases and J by 3 bases; unmatched bases: 3. Here the CDR3 reads CASSFTGGSYEQYF. Written as DNA, the CDR3 is TGTGCCAGCAGCTTCACAGGGGGCAGCTACGAGCAGTACTTC.

The chain is built from TRBV5-1 and TRBJ1-1, with a tentative D call TRBD1 (6 bases). The germline CDR1 and CDR2 sequences are SGHRS and YFSETQ. The CDR3 covers 14 residues. The V end was cut by 2 bases, the J end by 1 base, with 9 bases between. The CDR3 reads CASSFATGNTEAFF. DNA of the CDR3: TGCGCCAGCAGCTTCGCGACAGGGAACACTGAAGCTTTCTTT. Combining the CDR3 with reference TRBV5-1 and TRBJ1-1 gives the whole variable domain KAGVTQTPRYLIKTRGQQVTLSCSPISGHRSVSWYQQTPGQGLQFLFEYFSETQRNKGNFPGRFSGRQFSNSRSEMNVSTLELGDSALYLCASSFATGNTEAFFGQGTRLTVV.

The chain links TRBV3-1 (or the pseudogene TRBV3-2) to TRBJ1-6, with D tentatively TRBD1 (6 bases). The CDR3 runs 14 residues. Germline loops: CDR1 LGHDT, CDR2 YNNKEL (reference sequence). The V end lost 4 bases, the J end lost 13 bases, and 17 bases lay between the germline ends. CDR3 protein: CASSPRDTYLPLHF. CDR3 bases: TGTGCCAGCAGCCCCCGGGACACATACCTGCCCCTCCACTTT.

The V and J genes are TRBV5-1 and TRBJ2-5, with unresolved D. Germline assignment: CDR1 SGHRS and CDR2 YFSETQ. The CDR3 is 14 amino acids. V lost 7 bases and J 0 bases, leaving 13 bases between the germline ends. CDR3 sequence: CASRGVPNQETQYF. For the CDR3, the DNA is TGCGCCAGCCGAGGAGTACCAAACCAAGAGACCCAGTACTTC. Full variable domain (outside the CDR3, taken from reference TRBV5-1 and TRBJ2-5): KAGVTQTPRYLIKTRGQQVTLSCSPISGHRSVSWYQQTPGQGLQFLFEYFSETQRNKGNFPGRFSGRQFSNSRSEMNVSTLELGDSALYLCASRGVPNQETQYFGPGTRLLVL.

This clone came up once. The V and J genes are TRBV19 and TRBJ2-3, with D maybe TRBD2 (6 bases). V was shortened by 3 bases and J by 6 bases, with 13 bases between the two germline ends. The CDR3 covers 14 residues. Germline-derived CDR1 and CDR2 are LNHDA and SQIVND (reference sequence). The CDR3 DNA follows: TGTGCCAGTAGTATTGGAGGGGCCGTGGATACGCAGTATTTT. As protein: CASSIGGAVDTQYF.

This chain uses TRBV30 with TRBJ1-1, with 7 bases identical to TRBD1. This CDR3 is 13 amino acids long. V lost 0 bases and J lost 5; bases outside the gene matches: 3. Germline V gene lookup returns CDR1 GTSNPN and CDR2 SVGIG (reference sequence). DNA of the CDR3: TGTGCCTGGAGTGTCCAGGGGGTTACTGAAGCTTTCTTT. Its protein product is CAWSVQGVTEAFF.

This chain connects TRBV18 to TRBJ1-1; TRBD1 might be the D (5 bases). V was shortened by 3 bases and J by 4 bases, with 12 bases between the two germline ends. CDR1 is KGHSH, CDR2 LQKENI, per germline. The CDR3 is 14 residues long. The CDR3 DNA follows: TGTGCCAGCTCACCGGCGGCGGGGCCCACTGAAGCTTTCTTT. Amino acids: CASSPAAGPTEAFF.

V gene TRBV24-1 combines with J gene TRBJ2-3, with 8 positions matching TRBD2. CDR1 and CDR2 from the germline V gene are KGHDR and SFDVKD. Losses at the gene ends were 3 bases for V and 3 bases for J; bases not matched to a gene: 10. This CDR3 is 17 amino acids long. CDR3 DNA: TGTGCCACCAGTGATCCCTTCGCGGGGGGCGGGACAGATACGCAGTATTTT. Residues: CATSDPFAGGGTDTQYF.

The chain couples TRBV9 to TRBJ2-7; 13 nucleotides align to TRBD2. The junction had 15 bases not matched to a gene; V was cut back by 4 bases and J by 5 bases. This CDR3 has 18 residues. Germline values: CDR1 SGDLS, CDR2 YYNGEE. The CDR3: CASSNPHSGTSGDHEQYF. Written as DNA, the CDR3 is TGTGCCAGCAGCAACCCACATTCCGGGACTAGCGGGGACCACGAGCAGTACTTC. Complete variable domain (other parts from reference TRBV9 and TRBJ2-7): DSGVTQTPKHLITATGQRVTLRCSPRSGDLSVYWYQQSLDQGLQFLIQYYNGEERAKGNILERFSAQQFPDLHSELNLSSLELGDSALYFCASSNPHSGTSGDHEQYFGPGTRLTVT.

The gene calls are TRBV9 and TRBJ2-3; weak D call: TRBD1 (6 bases). The CDR3 runs 15 residues. Germline assignment: CDR1 SGDLS and CDR2 YYNGEE. Trimming pared 5 bases from V and 6 bases from J, leaving 19 bases between. The CDR3: CASRDHRDTKDTQYF. Written as DNA, the CDR3 is TGTGCCAGCAGGGACCACCGGGACACCAAGGATACGCAGTATTTT.

The chain couples TRBV12-5 to TRBJ2-7; D may be TRBD2 (5 bases). Germline V gene lookup returns CDR1 LGHNT and CDR2 FRNRAP. Deletions cut 4 bases from V and 9 bases from J, with 10 bases between. CDR3 size: 11 residues. The CDR3, as DNA: TGTGCTAGTGGTTGGGTGGCGGGGCAGTACTTC. It translates to CASGWVAGQYF.

The sample holds a few counts of this clone. J is TRBJ1-5 and V is TRBV12-5; weak D call: TRBD1 (5 bases). Trimming removed 0 bases from V and 1 base from J, with 13 bases in between. The CDR3 is 17 amino acids. Germline lookup yields CDR1 LGHNT and CDR2 FRNRAP. CDR3 amino acids: CASGLVVARVSNQPQHF. The DNA for the CDR3 is TGTGCTAGTGGTTTGGTAGTAGCCAGGGTAAGCAATCAGCCCCAGCATTTT.

V is TRBV6-4 and J is TRBJ1-2; the match to TRBD1 covers 8 bases. Germline assignment: CDR1 MRHNA and CDR2 SNTAGT. This CDR3 region has 16 residues. V was pared by 4 bases and J by 4 bases, with 11 bases of the junction left unmatched. Here the CDR3 reads CASSGLTGTGLYGYTF. As DNA, the CDR3 is TGTGCCAGCAGTGGCCTGACTGGGACAGGTCTCTATGGCTACACCTTC.